What follows are 13 T cell receptor beta chains derived from one specimen sequenced in a study of blood T cells in healthy people across ages. Primed by a sample-barcoded 5' primer and a J-beta primer mix, a second PCR proceeded for roughly 7 to 11 cycles. TCRdb re-derived calls from the 5' RACE reads in MiXCR, one entry per CDR3 protein. This sample carries roughly 410,000 distinct CDR3 sequences, approximately 47% of them seen once, and the ten largest clones take around 53%. Sequenced input: blood. Receptors were obtained from a man aged 55 to 70 in good health.

The chain employs TRBV27 and TRBJ2-3, with a weak D call TRBD1 (7 bases). Germline CDR1 reads MNHEY; CDR2 reads SMNVEV (reference sequence). With 6 bases removed from V and 2 bases from J, the gap between germline ends came to 15 bases. The CDR3 length is 15 residues. The CDR3 nucleotides read TGTGCCAGCAGCACCCGGGGGACAGTCACAGATACGCAGTATTTT. Translated: CASSTRGTVTDTQYF.

The chain employs TRBV29-1 and TRBJ2-1; D possibly matches TRBD1 or TRBD2 (5 bases each). Germline CDR1 reads SQVTM; CDR2 reads ANQGSEA. The ends were cut back, 5 bases at V and 7 bases at J, with 18 bases in the middle. This CDR3 region has 14 residues. In nucleotides, the CDR3 is TGCAGCGTTTCCCGGGACCCCAGTATGAATGAGCAGTTCTTC. It encodes CSVSRDPSMNEQFF.

A single count supports this clonotype. The chain employs TRBV15 and TRBJ2-3, with 7 bases matching TRBD2. Germline V CDR1 and CDR2: LNHNV, YYDKDF (reference sequence). Losses at the gene ends were 0 bases for V and 5 bases for J; bases not matched to a gene: 5. This CDR3 contains 15 residues. For the CDR3, the DNA is TGTGCCACCAGCAGAGAGGCTAGCGGAGTAGATACGCAGTATTTT. It specifies CATSREASGVDTQYF.

The CDR3 protein is CSARDAGLRETQYF. The CDR3 DNA sequence: TGCAGTGCTAGAGATGCGGGGCTAAGAGAGACCCAGTACTTC. The chain has TRBV20-1 and TRBJ2-5, with D maybe TRBD2 (6 bases). Germline V gives CDR1 DFQATT, CDR2 SNEGSKA (reference sequence). The CDR3 is 14 residues long. V lost 0 bases and J lost 4, with 12 bases in between.

This clonotype occurred many times. V usage is TRBV5-1 and J usage is TRBJ2-3, with TRBD2 identical over 7 bases. Germline CDR1 and CDR2: SGHRS and YFSETQ. Trimming at V came to 4 bases and at J to 4 bases, leaving 6 bases not matched to a gene. CDR3 length: 14 residues. CDR3 coding DNA: TGCGCCAGCAGCGCGGGAGTTCGGGCAGATACGCAGTATTTT. Translated: CASSAGVRADTQYF. The full variable domain, its missing parts supplied by reference TRBV5-1 and TRBJ2-3, is KAGVTQTPRYLIKTRGQQVTLSCSPISGHRSVSWYQQTPGQGLQFLFEYFSETQRNKGNFPGRFSGRQFSNSRSEMNVSTLELGDSALYLCASSAGVRADTQYFGPGTRLTVL.

The chain employs TRBV5-1 and TRBJ1-1; weak D call: TRBD1 (5 bases). Germline CDR1 is SGHRS and CDR2 is YFSETQ. CDR3 length: 14 residues. Deletions cut 0 bases from V and 3 bases from J, with 9 bases between. CDR3 nucleotides: TGCGCCAGCAGCTTGGAGCCAGGGTACACTGAAGCTTTCTTT. Protein sequence: CASSLEPGYTEAFF.

This clonotype was counted between two and nine times. V gene TRBV27 combines with J gene TRBJ1-1; D remains ambiguous. The CDR3 is 11 residues long. CDR1 is MNHEY, CDR2 SMNVEV, per germline (reference sequence). The V end lost 7 bases, the J end lost 7 bases, and 10 bases lay between the germline ends. The CDR3 DNA reads as TGTGCCAGCAAGGTGTACGATGAAGCTTTCTTT. Its translation is CASKVYDEAFF.

V and J are TRBV29-1 and TRBJ1-2, with 11 nucleotides matching TRBD1. Germline CDR1 and CDR2: SQVTM and ANQGSEA. The V gene end was trimmed by 3 bases and the J gene end by 4 bases; junction bases not matched to a gene: 10. CDR3 length: 16 amino acids. CDR3: CSVDQPPGQGGYGYTF. Here the CDR3 DNA reads TGCAGCGTTGACCAACCCCCGGGACAGGGGGGCTATGGCTACACCTTC. The variable domain in full, with the rest retrieved from reference TRBV29-1 and TRBJ1-2, is SAVISQKPSRDICQRGTSLTIQCQVDSQVTMMFWYRQQPGQSLTLIATANQGSEATYESGFVIDKFPISRPNLTFSTLTVSNMSPEDSSIYLCSVDQPPGQGGYGYTFGSGTRLTVV.

The sample holds a few counts of this clonotype. V gene TRBV5-1 combines with J gene TRBJ2-5; the D gene could be TRBD1 or TRBD2 (6 bases each). Germline-derived CDR1 and CDR2 are SGHRS and YFSETQ. The CDR3 extends over 13 amino acids. V was cut by 0 bases and J by 8 bases, with 11 bases left in between. CDR3 in amino acids: CASSLAGAATQYF. The CDR3 DNA sequence: TGCGCCAGCAGCTTGGCGGGGGCCGCAACCCAGTACTTC.

This sequence joins TRBV25-1 and TRBJ1-6; 7 positions agree with TRBD1. Trimming cost V 3 bases and J 5 bases; bases outside gene matches: 4. The CDR3 has 15 amino acids. CDR1 is MGHDK and CDR2 is SYGVNS in the germline V gene. CDR3 residues: CASSDEGGNNSPLHF. CDR3 sequence (DNA): TGTGCCAGCAGTGATGAAGGGGGCAATAATTCACCCCTCCACTTT.

This clonotype was detected only a few times. The chain is built from TRBV4-2 and TRBJ2-1, with TRBD2 matching over 13 bases. Trimming took 0 bases from V and 0 from J; bases not matched to a gene: 2. Germline CDR1 is LGHNA and CDR2 is YNFKEQ. This CDR3 is built from 18 residues. Written as DNA, the CDR3 is TGTGCCAGCAGCCAAGAACTAGCGGGGGGGGGCTCCTACAATGAGCAGTTCTTC. This gives the protein CASSQELAGGGSYNEQFF.

In this sample, this clonotype turned up a few times. The rearrangement uses TRBV7-2 and TRBJ2-7; 7 bases line up with TRBD2. The trim removed 0 bases at V and 7 bases at J, leaving 12 bases unmatched. The CDR3 consists of 16 residues. Germline CDR1 and CDR2: SGHTA and FQGNSA. The CDR3 DNA reads as TGTGCCAGCAGCTTAGCGGGCCCAGCCTCGGGGGGTGAGCAGTACTTC. Translated: CASSLAGPASGGEQYF.

The chain carries TRBV27 and TRBJ2-3; 9 bases fit TRBD1. This CDR3 is 16 amino acids long. Germline V CDR1 and CDR2: MNHEY, SMNVEV (reference sequence). The V segment lost 2 bases and the J segment 4 bases; nucleotides outside the gene matches: 7. The CDR3 here is CASSLQGQGDPDTQYF. CDR3 bases: TGTGCCAGCAGTTTACAGGGACAGGGAGACCCAGATACGCAGTATTTT.